The 30 T cell receptor beta chains in this list originate from one sample, sequenced in a study of shared clonotypes between healthy human individuals. TCRdb keeps only in-frame clones here, not all; method: immunoSEQ multiplex PCR. The sample carries more than 2 million clones, nearly 97% recorded once. The source material was naive CD4+ T cells sorted from blood. Described subset: CD45RA+ positively selected. All receptors come from a man younger than 30 in good health.

The V call is TRBV28, the J call TRBJ2-1; 7 bases are a match to TRBD2. Germline V gene data show CDR1 as MDHEN and CDR2 as SYDVKM. CDR3 length: 16 amino acids. After removal of 6 bases from V and 7 bases from J, the junction contained 15 bases not matched to a gene. CDR3 residues: CASRPSRGGVGNEQFF. The CDR3 bases are TGTGCCAGCAGGCCCTCGAGGGGAGGGGTGGGGAATGAGCAGTTCTTC.

The chain employs TRBV18 and TRBJ2-1, with D tentatively TRBD1 (5 bases). This CDR3 contains 15 residues. V lost 0 bases to trimming and J lost 5 bases, with 11 bases between them. CDR1 KGHSH and CDR2 LQKENI come from the germline V gene. CDR3 in DNA: TGTGCCAGCTCACCACCAGGGGTCCCTCACAATGAGCAGTTCTTC. The encoded protein is CASSPPGVPHNEQFF. Using reference TRBV18 and TRBJ2-1 for the parts outside the CDR3, the full variable domain is NAGVMQNPRHLVRRRGQEARLRCSPMKGHSHVYWYRQLPEEGLKFMVYLQKENIIDESGMPKERFSAEFPKEGPSILRIQQVVRGDSAAYFCASSPPGVPHNEQFFGPGTRLTVL.

This clone was picked up a small number of times. The V and J genes are TRBV4-1 and TRBJ2-7; 7 bases are shared with TRBD2. From germline, CDR1 is MGHRA and CDR2 YSYEKL. The CDR3 totals 16 residues. V shed 4 bases and J 1 base; nucleotides not matched to a gene: 10. The CDR3 sequence: CASSPQAGTGSYEQYF. The DNA of the CDR3 is TGCGCCAGCAGCCCTCAAGCGGGGACCGGGTCCTACGAGCAGTACTTC.

The V call is TRBV19, the J call TRBJ2-7; TRBD2 agrees at 7 bases. Losses at the gene ends were 4 bases for V and 2 bases for J; bases not matched to a gene: 8. There are 15 residues in the CDR3. In germline, CDR1 is LNHDA, CDR2 SQIVND (reference sequence). The chain's CDR3 is CASSTGGGRTYEQYF. The CDR3 DNA reads TGTGCCAGTAGTACTGGCGGGGGAAGGACCTACGAGCAGTACTTC.

This clone appeared a single time. The rearrangement uses TRBV19 and TRBJ2-4, with D tentatively TRBD1 (6 bases). V gave up 8 bases and J gave up 8 bases, with 19 bases separating them. CDR1 is LNHDA and CDR2 is SQIVND in the germline V gene (reference sequence). The CDR3 has 14 amino acids. This CDR3 reads CASVDRHRVDIQYF. The CDR3 DNA sequence: TGTGCCAGTGTGGACAGACACAGGGTGGACATTCAGTACTTC.

The V call is TRBV29-1, the J call TRBJ2-2; 12 bases agree with TRBD2. With 5 bases clipped from V and 2 bases from J, the junction kept 3 bases outside the gene matches. CDR3 length: 15 amino acids. Germline CDR1 is SQVTM and CDR2 is ANQGSEA. CDR3 region: CSVNGLAGNTGELFF. The CDR3 DNA follows: TGCAGCGTTAATGGACTAGCGGGAAACACCGGGGAGCTGTTTTTT.

The genes are TRBV28 and TRBJ1-1; D ambiguous. The CDR3 is 14 amino acids. V lost 0 bases, J lost 1 base, and 6 bases lay in between. CDR1 and CDR2 from the germline V gene are MDHEN and SYDVKM. CDR3 loop: CASSLWMGNTEAFF. The CDR3 DNA follows: TGTGCCAGCAGTTTATGGATGGGGAACACTGAAGCTTTCTTT.

V usage is TRBV18 and J usage is TRBJ1-4, with TRBD1 matching over 10 bases. The J segment lost 0 bases and the V segment lost 0 bases, leaving 4 bases of the junction unmatched. CDR1 is KGHSH, CDR2 LQKENI, per germline. The CDR3 extends over 18 amino acids. CDR3 DNA sequence: TGTGCCAGCTCACCACCAGGGACAGGGGTTGCAACTAATGAAAAACTGTTTTTT. Amino acids: CASSPPGTGVATNEKLFF.

V usage is TRBV6-1 and J usage is TRBJ2-3, with 8 bases lining up with TRBD2. This CDR3 has 14 residues. With V trimmed by 6 bases and J by 4 bases, 6 bases remained unmatched. Germline V gene lookup returns CDR1 MNHNS and CDR2 SASEGT. CDR3 sequence reads: CASRTGGPSDTQYF. For the CDR3, the DNA is TGTGCCAGCAGGACGGGGGGGCCCTCAGATACGCAGTATTTT.

V gene TRBV11-2 combines with J gene TRBJ1-6, with 9 positions matching TRBD1. The CDR3 is 18 amino acids. With 5 bases clipped from V and 7 bases from J, the junction kept 15 bases outside the gene matches. Germline loops: CDR1 SGHAT, CDR2 FQNNGV. The CDR3 coding sequence is TGTGCCAGCAGCGCGGACAGGGGAAGGGGGATATCAAATTCACCCCTCCACTTT. Its translation is CASSADRGRGISNSPLHF.

The rearrangement joins TRBV7-2 to TRBJ2-7, with a possible D match to TRBD1 (5 bases). CDR3 length equals 11 residues. Germline-derived CDR1 and CDR2 are SGHTA and FQGNSA. Deletions cut 7 bases from V and 6 bases from J, with 10 bases between. CDR3 sequence reads: CASTAGFEQYF. CDR3 bases: TGTGCCAGCACTGCAGGGTTCGAGCAGTACTTC.

In the case of this clone: The sample contains more than one DNA sequence encoding this CDR3. J is TRBJ2-7 and V is TRBV2; maybe TRBD1 (6 bases). This CDR3 comprises 12 residues. Trimming shortened V by 5 bases and J by 3 bases, and 8 bases separated the two germline ends. Germline V gene sequence: CDR1 SNHLY, CDR2 FYNNEI. This CDR3 is CASSLQGYEQYF. The CDR3 coding sequence is TGTGCCAGCAGTCTACAGGGCTACGAGCAGTACTTC.

This CDR3 reads CASSRAGLSPLHF. For the CDR3, the DNA is TGTGCCAGCTCCCGGGCAGGTCTTTCACCCCTCCACTTT. This chain uses TRBV28 with TRBJ1-6; no clear D gene. The V end was cut by 8 bases, the J end by 9 bases, with 14 bases between. Germline assignment: CDR1 MDHEN and CDR2 SYDVKM. CDR3 length equals 13 residues.

The chain combines TRBV18 with TRBJ1-6; 8 bases align to TRBD1. The CDR3 sequence is 16 residues long. V lost 4 bases to trimming and J lost 7 bases; unmatched junction nucleotides: 9. CDR1 KGHSH and CDR2 LQKENI come from the germline V gene. The CDR3 nucleotides read TGTGCCAGCTCACAGCGAAATCAGGGGGCGAATTCACCCCTCCACTTT. It translates to CASSQRNQGANSPLHF.

The rearrangement joins TRBV28 to TRBJ1-1; D perhaps matches TRBD1 (5 bases). The V gene lost 6 bases and the J gene lost 5 bases, with 13 bases spanning the gap. Germline V CDR1 and CDR2: MDHEN, SYDVKM. This CDR3 has 13 residues. The CDR3 spells CASSSRVGTEAFF. CDR3 nucleotide sequence: TGTGCCAGCAGCTCCAGGGTAGGAACTGAAGCTTTCTTT.

The chain joins TRBV5-1 to TRBJ2-3; D not resolved. The length of the CDR3 is 17 residues. Trimming pared 3 bases from V and 2 bases from J, leaving 19 bases between. CDR1 and CDR2 from the germline V gene are SGHRS and YFSETQ. The CDR3 bases are TGCGCCAGCAGCTCCCGAGGTAGTGCGGCATACACAGATACGCAGTATTTT. It codes for CASSSRGSAAYTDTQYF. Full variable domain (outside the CDR3, taken from reference TRBV5-1 and TRBJ2-3): KAGVTQTPRYLIKTRGQQVTLSCSPISGHRSVSWYQQTPGQGLQFLFEYFSETQRNKGNFPGRFSGRQFSNSRSEMNVSTLELGDSALYLCASSSRGSAAYTDTQYFGPGTRLTVL.

V is TRBV30 and J is TRBJ1-3, with a tentative D call TRBD1 (6 bases). The CDR3 consists of 15 residues. CDR1 and CDR2 (germline): GTSNPN, SVGIG (reference sequence). Trimming shortened V by 3 bases and J by 5 bases, and 17 bases separated the two germline ends. CDR3 bases: TGTGCCTGGAGGCCTGACAGGTTTTTTAGAAACACCATATATTTT. It translates to CAWRPDRFFRNTIYF.

The rearrangement links TRBV27 to TRBJ1-2; a possible D gene is TRBD1 (5 bases). The CDR3 has 13 residues. CDR1 and CDR2 (germline): MNHEY, SMNVEV (reference sequence). V dropped 5 bases and J dropped 8 bases, with 15 bases sitting between them. The DNA of the CDR3 is TGTGCCAGCAGTCTGCTGGACGGGGGAGGCTACACCTTC. It encodes CASSLLDGGGYTF.

The chain couples TRBV18 to TRBJ1-2; D gene uncertain. The germline CDR1 and CDR2 sequences are KGHSH and LQKENI. The CDR3 covers 18 residues. Trimming cost V 3 bases and J 3 bases, with 23 bases left between them. CDR3 in DNA: TGTGCCAGCTCACCTAGTCAGCGAACCCTCTCGAGGGACTATGGCTACACCTTC. Amino acid sequence: CASSPSQRTLSRDYGYTF.

The chain uses TRBV19 and TRBJ2-3, with D unresolved. Germline V CDR1 and CDR2: LNHDA, SQIVND (reference sequence). Deletions cut 3 bases from V and 6 bases from J, with 10 bases between. The CDR3 is made up of 13 amino acids. The CDR3 DNA follows: TGTGCCAGTAGTATTTCGGGTTTGGATACGCAGTATTTT. As protein: CASSISGLDTQYF. Together with reference TRBV19 and TRBJ2-3, the CDR3 gives the full variable domain: DGGITQSPKYLFRKEGQNVTLSCEQNLNHDAMYWYRQDPGQGLRLIYYSQIVNDFQKGDIAEGYSVSREKKESFPLTVTSAQKNPTAFYLCASSISGLDTQYFGPGTRLTVL.

The genes are TRBV7-2 and TRBJ1-2; D call uncertain. The CDR3 is 15 amino acids. From germline, CDR1 is SGHTA and CDR2 FQGNSA. Trimming stripped 3 bases from V and 4 bases from J, with 15 bases between. The CDR3 bases are TGTGCCAGCAGCTTCCGGGCCTCCTTGATCTATGGCTACACCTTC. The encoded protein is CASSFRASLIYGYTF.

Worth noting for this clone: Other DNA sequences in this specimen translate into the identical CDR3. J is TRBJ1-1 and V is TRBV6-5; D is possibly TRBD1 (5 bases). Germline values: CDR1 MNHEY, CDR2 SVGAGI. V lost 1 base to trimming and J lost 2 bases, with 11 bases between them. The CDR3 consists of 15 residues. The CDR3 sequence is CASSYLGTANTEAFF. The CDR3 DNA is TGTGCCAGCAGTTACTTGGGGACCGCAAACACTGAAGCTTTCTTT.

The chain is built from TRBV9 and TRBJ1-6; maybe TRBD1 (5 bases). This CDR3 contains 17 residues. V was shortened by 4 bases and J by 10 bases, with 24 bases between the two germline ends. CDR1 SGDLS and CDR2 YYNGEE come from the germline V gene. The CDR3 nucleotides read TGTGCCAGCAGCACCCCCCAGGGAGGGGTTGAGGAATCACCCCTCCACTTT. Its protein product is CASSTPQGGVEESPLHF.

This chain uses TRBV19 with TRBJ2-7; D perhaps matches TRBD1 (5 bases). CDR3 size: 16 residues. The V end lost 3 bases, the J end lost 5 bases, and 20 bases lay between the germline ends. CDR1 and CDR2 from the germline V gene are LNHDA and SQIVND (reference sequence). Here the CDR3 DNA reads TGTGCCAGTAGTATGGGCACAGGATTCCCCCTCAACGAGCAGTACTTC. As protein: CASSMGTGFPLNEQYF. Drawing the rest from reference TRBV19 and TRBJ2-7, the complete variable domain is DGGITQSPKYLFRKEGQNVTLSCEQNLNHDAMYWYRQDPGQGLRLIYYSQIVNDFQKGDIAEGYSVSREKKESFPLTVTSAQKNPTAFYLCASSMGTGFPLNEQYFGPGTRLTVT.

V and J are TRBV5-8 and TRBJ1-1, with D possibly matching TRBD1 (5 bases). The CDR3 contains 14 residues. CDR1 and CDR2 (germline): SGHTS, YDEGEE. Trimming shortened V by 4 bases and J by 8 bases, and 18 bases separated the two germline ends. CDR3 amino acids: CASSGGRAVSEAFF. Written as DNA, the CDR3 is TGTGCCAGCAGCGGGGGACGGGCGGTTTCAGAAGCTTTCTTT.

About this clone: The same CDR3 arises from other DNA sequences in this sample as well. V gene TRBV30 combines with J gene TRBJ1-1, with D possibly TRBD1 on 6 matching bases. Germline loops: CDR1 GTSNPN, CDR2 SVGIG (reference sequence). CDR3 size: 12 residues. Trimming pared 3 bases from V and 4 bases from J, leaving 9 bases between. The CDR3 DNA follows: TGTGCCTGGAGCAGGGGAGGCACTGAAGCTTTCTTT. Protein: CAWSRGGTEAFF.

The table lists this clone with a count of one. The chain is built from TRBV4-1 and TRBJ1-2, with D possibly matching TRBD1 (6 bases). The CDR3 length is 16 residues. Germline-derived CDR1 and CDR2 are MGHRA and YSYEKL. Trimming removed 0 bases from V and 4 bases from J, with 15 bases in between. CDR3 nucleotides: TGCGCCAGCAGCCAAGAAGGGACAAGGGATGGCTATGGCTACACCTTC. Translation gives CASSQEGTRDGYGYTF.

V and J are TRBV28 and TRBJ2-2, with TRBD2 as a possible D gene (6 bases). The germline V gene encodes CDR1 MDHEN and CDR2 SYDVKM. The V and J ends lost 4 bases and 0 bases respectively, with 12 bases between them. The CDR3 is made up of 16 amino acids. CDR3 sequence: CASSSLGTPNTGELFF. The CDR3 DNA sequence: TGTGCCAGCAGTTCCCTCGGGACTCCGAACACCGGGGAGCTGTTTTTT.

The chain employs TRBV10-3 and TRBJ2-5; tentative D call: TRBD1 (6 bases). The CDR3 spans 13 residues. Germline V gene lookup returns CDR1 ENHRY and CDR2 SYGVKD. Trimming shortened V by 7 bases and J by 5 bases, and 14 bases separated the two germline ends. Here the CDR3 DNA reads TGTGCCATCACCCAGGGGTTGGGGGAGACCCAGTACTTC. This translates into CAITQGLGETQYF.

J is TRBJ2-2 and V is TRBV5-4; D ambiguous. The CDR3 runs to 15 residues. Germline assignment: CDR1 SGHNT and CDR2 YYREEE (reference sequence). With 4 bases removed from V and 0 bases from J, the gap between germline ends came to 10 bases. Here the CDR3 reads CASSQRLANTGELFF. The CDR3 nucleotides are TGTGCCAGCAGCCAAAGACTCGCGAACACCGGGGAGCTGTTTTTT. Drawing the rest from reference TRBV5-4 and TRBJ2-2, the complete variable domain is ETGVTQSPTHLIKTRGQQVTLRCSSQSGHNTVSWYQQALGQGPQFIFQYYREEENGRGNFPPRFSGLQFPNYSSELNVNALELDDSALYLCASSQRLANTGELFFGEGSRLTVL.